One sample yielded the 15 T cell receptor beta chains listed below, sequenced in a study of control samples from healthy donors and cancer patients. Clones were sequenced by immunoSEQ multiplex PCR, and TCRdb holds only the in-frame ones, with some missing. The repertoire holds 150,000 to 200,000 clones, with 88% as singletons. Sequencing input: blood. The receptor source for this set is a man between 18 and 29 years old in good health.

V gene TRBV3-1 (or the pseudogene TRBV3-2) combines with J gene TRBJ2-1; no clear D. The CDR3 is made up of 13 amino acids. The germline CDR1 and CDR2 sequences are LGHDT and YNNKEL (reference sequence). Between the trimmed V and J ends, which lost 4 bases and 5 bases, there was a span of 9 bases. DNA of the CDR3: TGTGCCAGCAGCCCAGGACCCGACAATGAGCAGTTCTTC. Protein: CASSPGPDNEQFF.

This clone was seen a handful of times. The genes are TRBV24-1 and TRBJ1-2, with a tentative D call TRBD1 (5 bases). The V gene lost 5 bases and the J gene lost 4 bases, with 13 bases spanning the gap. The CDR3 is made up of 14 amino acids. Germline CDR1 reads KGHDR; CDR2 reads SFDVKD. In DNA form, the CDR3 reads TGTGCCACCAGTGCAAGGCAGGGTAGCTATGGCTACACCTTC. Its protein is CATSARQGSYGYTF.

The V gene is TRBV5-1, the J gene TRBJ2-1; 10 bases align to TRBD1. The germline V gene has CDR1 SGHRS and CDR2 YFSETQ. After removal of 5 bases from V and 4 bases from J, the junction contained 9 bases not matched to a gene. The CDR3 spans 16 residues. The CDR3 here is CASSFTGTGVYNEQFF. For the CDR3, the DNA is TGCGCCAGCAGTTTTACGGGGACAGGGGTTTACAATGAGCAGTTCTTC.

This clone has only one observation. Different DNA sequences within this sample yield the same CDR3. The chain couples TRBV19 to TRBJ1-1, with 7 bases fitting TRBD1. Germline-derived CDR1 and CDR2 are LNHDA and SQIVND (reference sequence). The CDR3 consists of 14 residues. V was pared by 6 bases and J by 1 base, with 5 bases of the junction left unmatched. The chain's CDR3 is CASRNTGENTEAFF. CDR3 sequence (DNA): TGTGCCAGTAGGAATACAGGGGAGAACACTGAAGCTTTCTTT.

The chain uses TRBV5-4 and TRBJ1-6; D remains ambiguous. Germline V gene lookup returns CDR1 SGHNT and CDR2 YYREEE (reference sequence). The V and J ends lost 2 bases and 13 bases respectively, with 13 bases between them. The CDR3 has 13 amino acids. The chain's CDR3 is CASSLSSRAPLHF. CDR3 nucleotides: TGTGCCAGCAGCTTATCGTCCAGAGCTCCCCTCCACTTT.

V gene TRBV9 combines with J gene TRBJ1-6; perhaps TRBD1 as D (6 bases). The germline V gene has CDR1 SGDLS and CDR2 YYNGEE. The V gene lost 6 bases and the J gene lost 5 bases, with 21 bases spanning the gap. CDR3 size: 17 residues. CDR3 bases: TGTGCCAGCACCAAAAACCCTGGGGGGCAAGATAATTCACCCCTCCACTTT. Its translation is CASTKNPGGQDNSPLHF.

This sequence joins TRBV3-1 (or the pseudogene TRBV3-2) and TRBJ2-7; D could derive from TRBD1 or TRBD2 (5 bases each). From germline, CDR1 is LGHDT and CDR2 YNNKEL (reference sequence). The length of the CDR3 is 14 residues. Trimming stripped 1 base from V and 2 bases from J, with 9 bases between. CDR3 DNA sequence: TGTGCCAGCAGCCAAGTGGGGGTCACCTACGAGCAGTACTTC. Translation gives CASSQVGVTYEQYF.

The chain has TRBV3-1 (or the pseudogene TRBV3-2) and TRBJ1-3; D is uncertain. Germline V CDR1 and CDR2: LGHDT, YNNKEL (reference sequence). Trimming removed 5 bases at V and 0 bases at J, with 5 bases between. The CDR3 is made up of 13 amino acids. This CDR3 is CASSASSGNTIYF. Written as DNA, the CDR3 is TGTGCCAGCAGCGCCTCCTCTGGAAACACCATATATTTT.

The DNA for the CDR3 is TGTGCCAGCAGTGAATTGTCTCCCTTTAATTCACCCCTCCACTTT. Translating gives CASSELSPFNSPLHF. The rearrangement uses TRBV6-1 and TRBJ1-6; no firm D call. Looked up from germline, CDR1 is MNHNS and CDR2 is SASEGT. CDR3 length equals 15 residues. Between the trimmed V and J ends, which lost 2 bases and 6 bases, there was a span of 11 bases.

The rearrangement joins TRBV28 to TRBJ1-1; perhaps TRBD1 as D (6 bases). The germline CDR1 and CDR2 sequences are MDHEN and SYDVKM. This CDR3 has 14 residues. Trimming left V 3 bases short and J 5 bases short, with 13 bases between. The CDR3 coding sequence is TGTGCCAGCAGTTTGCAGGGGTCAGGGACTGAAGCTTTCTTT. Residues: CASSLQGSGTEAFF.

V is TRBV5-4 and J is TRBJ1-2, with a tentative D call TRBD1 (6 bases). Trimming left V 0 bases short and J 2 bases short, with 8 bases between. Per germline, CDR1 SGHNT and CDR2 YYREEE (reference sequence). The CDR3 has 14 amino acids. The CDR3 DNA reads as TGTGCCAGCAGCTTGGACAGGGTGAACTATGGCTACACCTTC. Protein: CASSLDRVNYGYTF.

The chain couples TRBV6-5 to TRBJ1-6; D is possibly TRBD1 (5 bases). The CDR3 runs to 15 residues. The germline V gene has CDR1 MNHEY and CDR2 SVGAGI. Trimming cost V 8 bases and J 7 bases, with 18 bases left between them. The CDR3 is CASGPSWGGNSPLHF. In nucleotides, the CDR3 is TGTGCCAGCGGCCCCTCCTGGGGGGGGAATTCACCCCTCCACTTT.

This clone was counted between two and nine times. The chain has TRBV6-4 and TRBJ1-5; D uncertain. The V gene lost 8 bases and the J gene lost 14 bases, with 10 bases spanning the gap. CDR1 and CDR2 from the germline V gene are MRHNA and SNTAGT. The CDR3 is made up of 9 amino acids. This CDR3 reads CASPYPEHF. As DNA, the CDR3 is TGTGCCAGCCCCTACCCCGAGCATTTT.

This clone is a singleton in its sample. J is TRBJ2-3 and V is TRBV19; 12 bases are shared with TRBD2. Germline V gene lookup returns CDR1 LNHDA and CDR2 SQIVND (reference sequence). This CDR3 is built from 15 residues. V trimming: 4 bases; J trimming: 4 bases; junction bases outside the gene matches: 3. Here the CDR3 reads CASSTTSGSADTQYF. CDR3 in DNA: TGTGCCAGTAGTACGACTAGCGGGAGCGCAGATACGCAGTATTTT.

The V gene is TRBV11-2, the J gene TRBJ2-5, with D possibly TRBD1 on 5 matching bases. The length of the CDR3 is 16 residues. The V and J ends lost 5 bases and 8 bases respectively, with 24 bases between them. Germline assignment: CDR1 SGHAT and CDR2 FQNNGV. The CDR3 nucleotides read TGTGCCAGCAGCCTTGGTAGAGACAGCCCTGCCGGAACCCAGTACTTC. Amino acids: CASSLGRDSPAGTQYF.